The clone carrying this T cell receptor beta chain occurred a few times. The source of the sample is a study of patients and donors after allogeneic stem cell transplantation. TCRdb used MiXCR to reprocess the RT-PCR reads, holding one entry per CDR3 protein. Among roughly 940,000 distinct CDR3 sequences listed, 18% were seen once. This CDR3 spans 16 amino acids. The V and J ends lost 0 bases and 6 bases respectively, with 11 bases between them. The V gene's germline CDR1 is KGHDR and CDR2 SFDVKD. Sequencing was performed on blood, either unsorted or a sorted T cell fraction (not recorded which). V is TRBV24-1 and J is TRBJ2-6, with D unclear. The clonotype originates from a human donor who was either an allogeneic HSCT recipient or a stem cell or donor lymphocyte infusion donor (not recorded which). It is not recorded whose cells these are; they may come from a transplant donor. The DNA of the CDR3 is TGTGCCACCAGTGATTTGTATTTTGGGTTGGCCAACGTCCTGACTTTC. Translating it yields CATSDLYFGLANVLTF.